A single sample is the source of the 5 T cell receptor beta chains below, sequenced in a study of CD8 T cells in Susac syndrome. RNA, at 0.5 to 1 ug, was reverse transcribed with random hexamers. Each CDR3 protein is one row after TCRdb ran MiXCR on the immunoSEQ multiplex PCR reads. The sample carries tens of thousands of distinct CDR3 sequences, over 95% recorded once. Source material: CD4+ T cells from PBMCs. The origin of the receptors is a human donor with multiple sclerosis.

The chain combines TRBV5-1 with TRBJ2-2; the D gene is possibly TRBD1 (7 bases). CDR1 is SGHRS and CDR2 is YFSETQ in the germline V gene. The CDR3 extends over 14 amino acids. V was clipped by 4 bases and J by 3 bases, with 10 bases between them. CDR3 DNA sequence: TGCGCCAGCAGCGTCAGGGGGGACACCGGGGAGCTGTTTTTT. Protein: CASSVRGDTGELFF.

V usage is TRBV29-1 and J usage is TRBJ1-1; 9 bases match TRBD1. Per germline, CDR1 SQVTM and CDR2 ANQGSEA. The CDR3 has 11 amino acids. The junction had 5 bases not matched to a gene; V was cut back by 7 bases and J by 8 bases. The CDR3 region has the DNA TGCAGCGCACGGACAGGGGCAGAAGCTTTCTTT. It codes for CSARTGAEAFF. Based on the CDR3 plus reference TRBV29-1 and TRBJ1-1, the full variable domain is SAVISQKPSRDICQRGTSLTIQCQVDSQVTMMFWYRQQPGQSLTLIATANQGSEATYESGFVIDKFPISRPNLTFSTLTVSNMSPEDSSIYLCSARTGAEAFFGQGTRLTVV.

CDR3 loop: CASSQGFSFSGRTGNTIYF. Written as DNA, the CDR3 is TGCGCCAGCAGCCAAGGCTTTTCGTTCTCGGGGAGAACCGGAAACACCATATATTTT. The chain uses TRBV4-1 and TRBJ1-3; D unresolved. Trimming removed 1 base at V and 4 bases at J, with 23 bases between. Germline V gene sequence: CDR1 MGHRA, CDR2 YSYEKL. This CDR3 is 19 amino acids long.

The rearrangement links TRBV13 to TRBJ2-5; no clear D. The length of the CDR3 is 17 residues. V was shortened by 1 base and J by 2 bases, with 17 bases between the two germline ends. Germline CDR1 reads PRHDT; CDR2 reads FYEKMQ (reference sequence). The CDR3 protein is CASSLDGAGLGQETQYF. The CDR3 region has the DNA TGTGCCAGCAGCTTAGATGGAGCTGGTCTGGGGCAAGAGACCCAGTACTTC.

CDR3 in DNA: TGTGCCAGCAATGGGGGGGCTTACAATGAGCAGTTCTTC. Residues: CASNGGAYNEQFF. The V call is TRBV2, the J call TRBJ2-1, with D tentatively TRBD2 (7 bases). The germline V gene encodes CDR1 SNHLY and CDR2 FYNNEI. The CDR3 is made up of 13 amino acids. With 7 bases removed from V and 4 bases from J, the gap between germline ends came to 11 bases.